These T cell receptor beta chains were read from a single sample in a study of blood T cell repertoires in COVID-19. Profiled with immunoSEQ multiplex PCR; TCRdb holds only in-frame clones, not every one. The sample holds about 180,000 clones; about 82% are singletons and the top ten take under 9.5%. The sequenced material came from PBMCs or T cells enriched from blood (not recorded which). These receptors came from a woman aged 30 to 39 who had recovered from COVID-19. Both conserved end residues are part of each CDR3. The order of the fields is J gene, D gene, clone size, V gene, CDR3 protein, CDR3 DNA. A D gene is named only where the DNA matches it firmly. Only part of the rows carry a size: once, few, many, or a class if the clone is expanded.

j_gene: TRBJ2-7; d_gene: .; abundance: once; v_gene: TRBV21-1; CDR3aa: CASSATGIAPYEQYF; CDR3nt: TGTGCCAGCAGCGCAACAGGAATAGCCCCCTACGAGCAGTACTTC
j_gene: TRBJ1-2; d_gene: .; abundance: .; v_gene: TRBV28; CDR3aa: CASSSMGPNGYTF; CDR3nt: TGTGCCAGCAGTTCCATGGGGCCGAATGGCTACACCTTC
j_gene: TRBJ2-1; d_gene: .; abundance: .; v_gene: TRBV5-6; CDR3aa: CASSLGSFSNEQFF; CDR3nt: TGTGCCAGCAGCTTGGGCAGTTTCAGCAATGAGCAGTTCTTC
j_gene: TRBJ1-5; d_gene: TRBD1; abundance: .; v_gene: TRBV6-5; CDR3aa: CASSNRGFNQPQHF; CDR3nt: TGTGCCAGCAGTAACAGGGGGTTCAATCAGCCCCAGCATTTT
j_gene: TRBJ2-1; d_gene: TRBD2; abundance: .; v_gene: TRBV27; CDR3aa: CASSARLAGAREFF; CDR3nt: TGTGCCAGCAGTGCAAGACTAGCGGGGGCTCGAGAGTTCTTC
j_gene: TRBJ1-6; d_gene: .; abundance: .; v_gene: TRBV5-4; CDR3aa: CASSLRGSYNSPLHF; CDR3nt: TGTGCCAGCAGCTTGCGAGGCTCCTATAATTCACCCCTCCACTTT
j_gene: TRBJ1-4; d_gene: .; abundance: .; v_gene: TRBV27; CDR3aa: CASSLLATNEKLFF; CDR3nt: TGTGCCAGCAGTTTACTCGCAACTAATGAAAAACTGTTTTTT
j_gene: TRBJ1-2; d_gene: .; abundance: .; v_gene: TRBV11-2; CDR3aa: CASSLGGPNYGYTF; CDR3nt: TGTGCCAGCAGCTTAGGTGGCCCTAACTATGGCTACACCTTC
j_gene: TRBJ1-2; d_gene: .; abundance: medium-sized; v_gene: TRBV28; CDR3aa: CASSFGGDGYTF; CDR3nt: TGTGCCAGCAGTTTTGGGGGGGATGGCTACACCTTC
j_gene: TRBJ1-4; d_gene: .; abundance: .; v_gene: TRBV6-5; CDR3aa: CASSYFGVGDEKLFF; CDR3nt: TGTGCCAGCAGTTACTTTGGCGTCGGAGACGAAAAACTGTTTTTT
j_gene: TRBJ2-3; d_gene: .; abundance: .; v_gene: TRBV10-3; CDR3aa: CAISESRQGRTDTQYF; CDR3nt: TGTGCCATCAGTGAGTCGAGGCAGGGGCGCACAGATACGCAGTATTTT
j_gene: TRBJ2-1; d_gene: TRBD2; abundance: once; v_gene: TRBV7-9; CDR3aa: CASSSRTSGRASGGEQFF; CDR3nt: TGTGCCAGCAGCTCCCGGACTAGCGGGAGGGCCTCGGGGGGTGAGCAGTTCTTC
j_gene: TRBJ2-3; d_gene: .; abundance: .; v_gene: TRBV6-5; CDR3aa: CAGASSTDTQYF; CDR3nt: TGTGCCGGGGCAAGTAGCACAGATACGCAGTATTTT
j_gene: TRBJ1-2; d_gene: .; abundance: .; v_gene: TRBV29-1; CDR3aa: CSVGTGDYGYTF; CDR3nt: TGCAGCGTTGGAACCGGAGACTATGGCTACACCTTC
j_gene: TRBJ1-5; d_gene: .; abundance: .; v_gene: TRBV30; CDR3aa: CAWSVQGGNQPQHF; CDR3nt: TGTGCCTGGAGTGTACAGGGTGGCAATCAGCCCCAGCATTTT
j_gene: TRBJ2-7; d_gene: TRBD2; abundance: once; v_gene: TRBV28; CDR3aa: CASIPPGGGRFEQYF; CDR3nt: TGTGCCAGCATTCCCCCGGGCGGCGGGAGGTTCGAGCAGTACTTC
j_gene: TRBJ2-7; d_gene: TRBD2; abundance: .; v_gene: TRBV5-1; CDR3aa: CASSFTSRTSGIKYEQYF; CDR3nt: TGCGCCAGCAGCTTTACCAGCAGGACTAGCGGGATAAAATACGAGCAGTACTTC
j_gene: TRBJ1-1; d_gene: .; abundance: .; v_gene: TRBV3-1/TRBV3-2; CDR3aa: CASSQGGPQKSRATEAFF; CDR3nt: TGTGCCAGCAGCCAGGGAGGCCCCCAAAAGAGCAGGGCCACTGAAGCTTTCTTT
j_gene: TRBJ2-3; d_gene: .; abundance: .; v_gene: TRBV4-2; CDR3aa: CASSPGRRAGTDTQYF; CDR3nt: TGTGCCAGCAGCCCCGGTCGGAGGGCCGGGACAGATACGCAGTATTTT
j_gene: TRBJ2-5; d_gene: TRBD2; abundance: .; v_gene: TRBV5-1; CDR3aa: CASSLALAAEKQETQYF; CDR3nt: TGCGCCAGCAGCTTGGCCCTAGCGGCGGAAAAACAAGAGACCCAGTACTTC